Detailed here is one T cell receptor beta chain. The CDR3 runs to 14 residues. The germline gives CDR1 SEHNR, CDR2 FQNEAQ (reference sequence). Trimming removed 5 bases at V and 2 bases at J, with 10 bases between. The entry originates in a study of blood T cell repertoires in COVID-19. Here immunoSEQ multiplex PCR was the method, and the copy in TCRdb shows in-frame clones only, minus some. The sample consists of approximately 270,000 clones, about 89% of them appearing once. The chain couples TRBV7-9 to TRBJ1-3, with D perhaps matching TRBD1 (5 bases). Sequencing was done on a sample of PBMCs or T cells enriched from blood (not recorded which). The TCR sequence derives from a human donor in a cohort exposed to, infected with or recovered from COVID-19 (not recorded which). The donor label of this sample is uncertain. The CDR3 DNA reads as TGTGCCAGCAGCCCTCAGGGTCCTGGAAACACCATATATTTT. Its protein is CASSPQGPGNTIYF.